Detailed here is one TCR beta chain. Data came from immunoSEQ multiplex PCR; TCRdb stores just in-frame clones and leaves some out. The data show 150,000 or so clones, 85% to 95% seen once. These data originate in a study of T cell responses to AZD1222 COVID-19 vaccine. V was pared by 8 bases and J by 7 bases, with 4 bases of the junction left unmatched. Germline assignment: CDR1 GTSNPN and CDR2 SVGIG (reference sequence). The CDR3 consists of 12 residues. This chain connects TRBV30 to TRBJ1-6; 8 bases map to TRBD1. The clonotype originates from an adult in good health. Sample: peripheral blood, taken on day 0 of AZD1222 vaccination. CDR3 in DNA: TGTGCCGGGGACAGGAGGAATTCACCCCTCCACTTT. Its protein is CAGDRRNSPLHF.